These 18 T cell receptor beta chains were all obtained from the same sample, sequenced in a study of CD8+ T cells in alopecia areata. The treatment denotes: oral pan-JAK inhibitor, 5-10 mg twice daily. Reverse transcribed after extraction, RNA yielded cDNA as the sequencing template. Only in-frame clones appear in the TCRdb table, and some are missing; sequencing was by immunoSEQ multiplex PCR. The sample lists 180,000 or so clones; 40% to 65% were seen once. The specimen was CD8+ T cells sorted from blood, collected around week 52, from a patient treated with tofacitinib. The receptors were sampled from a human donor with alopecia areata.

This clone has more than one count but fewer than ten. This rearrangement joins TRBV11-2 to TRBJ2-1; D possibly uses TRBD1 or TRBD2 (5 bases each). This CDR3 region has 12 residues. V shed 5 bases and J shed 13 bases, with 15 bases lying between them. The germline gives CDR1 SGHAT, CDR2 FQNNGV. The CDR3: CASSPSGAPQFF. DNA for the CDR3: TGTGCCAGCAGCCCATCCGGGGCCCCACAGTTCTTC.

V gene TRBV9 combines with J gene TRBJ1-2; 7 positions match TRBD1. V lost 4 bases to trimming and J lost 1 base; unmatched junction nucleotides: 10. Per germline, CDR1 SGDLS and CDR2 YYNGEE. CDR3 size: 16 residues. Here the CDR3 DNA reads TGTGCCAGCAGCATCCCCCGACAGGGACTTAACTATGGCTACACCTTC. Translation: CASSIPRQGLNYGYTF.

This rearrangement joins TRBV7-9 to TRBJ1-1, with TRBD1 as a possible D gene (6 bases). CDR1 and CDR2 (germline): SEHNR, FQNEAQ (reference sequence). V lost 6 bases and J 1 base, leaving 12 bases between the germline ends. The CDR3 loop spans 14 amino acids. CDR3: CASRPQGWNTEAFF. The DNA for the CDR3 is TGTGCCAGCAGGCCACAGGGTTGGAACACTGAAGCTTTCTTT.

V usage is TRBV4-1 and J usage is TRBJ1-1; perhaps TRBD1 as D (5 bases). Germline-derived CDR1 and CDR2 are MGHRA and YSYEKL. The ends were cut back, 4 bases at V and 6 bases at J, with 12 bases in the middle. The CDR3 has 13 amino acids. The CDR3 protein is CASSRAGISEAFF. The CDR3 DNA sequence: TGCGCCAGCAGCCGAGCAGGGATTTCTGAAGCTTTCTTT.

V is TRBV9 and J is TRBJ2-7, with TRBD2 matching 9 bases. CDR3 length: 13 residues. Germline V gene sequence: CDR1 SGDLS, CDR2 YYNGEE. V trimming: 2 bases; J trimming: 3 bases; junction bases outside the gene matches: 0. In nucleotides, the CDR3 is TGTGCCAGCAGCGTTAGCGGGAGCTACGAGCAGTACTTC. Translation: CASSVSGSYEQYF. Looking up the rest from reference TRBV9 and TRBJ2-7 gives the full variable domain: DSGVTQTPKHLITATGQRVTLRCSPRSGDLSVYWYQQSLDQGLQFLIQYYNGEERAKGNILERFSAQQFPDLHSELNLSSLELGDSALYFCASSVSGSYEQYFGPGTRLTVT.

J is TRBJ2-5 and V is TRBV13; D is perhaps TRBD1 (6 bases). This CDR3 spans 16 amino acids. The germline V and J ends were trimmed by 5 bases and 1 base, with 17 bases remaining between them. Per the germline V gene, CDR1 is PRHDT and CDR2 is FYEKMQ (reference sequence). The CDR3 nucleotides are TGTGCCAGCAGCACCCTTGCAACAGGGATCCAAGAGACCCAGTACTTC. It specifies CASSTLATGIQETQYF.

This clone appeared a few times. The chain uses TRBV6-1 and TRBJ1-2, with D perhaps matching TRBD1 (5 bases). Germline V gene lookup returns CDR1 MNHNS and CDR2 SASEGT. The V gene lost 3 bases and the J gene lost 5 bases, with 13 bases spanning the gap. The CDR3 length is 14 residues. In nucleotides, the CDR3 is TGTGCCAGCAGTGAGGAAGGGGCGTTTTATGGCTACACCTTC. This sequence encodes CASSEEGAFYGYTF.

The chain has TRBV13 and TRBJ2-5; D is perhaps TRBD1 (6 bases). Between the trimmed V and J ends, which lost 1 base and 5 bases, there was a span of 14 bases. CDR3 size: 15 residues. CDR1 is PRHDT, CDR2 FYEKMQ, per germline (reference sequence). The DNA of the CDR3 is TGTGCCAGCAGCTTAGCTTTACAGGGCGGGGAGACCCAGTACTTC. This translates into CASSLALQGGETQYF.

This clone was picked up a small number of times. In DNA, the CDR3 is TGTGCCAGCAGCACAGGGGATGATGGAGAGCAGTACTTC. It translates to CASSTGDDGEQYF. The chain joins TRBV9 to TRBJ2-7; 7 nucleotides agree with TRBD1. This CDR3 has 13 residues. Germline CDR1 SGDLS, CDR2 YYNGEE. V trimming: 4 bases; J trimming: 7 bases; junction bases outside the gene matches: 8.

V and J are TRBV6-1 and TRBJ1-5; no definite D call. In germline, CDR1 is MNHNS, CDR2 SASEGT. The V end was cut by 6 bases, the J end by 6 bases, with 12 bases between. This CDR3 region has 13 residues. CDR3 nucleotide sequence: TGTGCCAGCAGCCTCGAACAAGGTCAGCCCCAGCATTTT. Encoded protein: CASSLEQGQPQHF.

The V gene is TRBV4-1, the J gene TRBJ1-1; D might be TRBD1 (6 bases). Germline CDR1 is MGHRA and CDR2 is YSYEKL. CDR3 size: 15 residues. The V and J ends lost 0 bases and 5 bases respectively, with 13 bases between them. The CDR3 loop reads CASSQELTGRTEAFF. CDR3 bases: TGCGCCAGCAGCCAAGAACTAACAGGGCGAACTGAAGCTTTCTTT.

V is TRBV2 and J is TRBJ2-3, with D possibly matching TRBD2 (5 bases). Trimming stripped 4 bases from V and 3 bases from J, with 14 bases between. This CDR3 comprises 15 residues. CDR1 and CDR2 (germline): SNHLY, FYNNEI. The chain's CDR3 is CASSASGVGTDTQYF. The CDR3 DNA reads TGTGCCAGCAGTGCTTCCGGGGTGGGGACAGATACGCAGTATTTT.

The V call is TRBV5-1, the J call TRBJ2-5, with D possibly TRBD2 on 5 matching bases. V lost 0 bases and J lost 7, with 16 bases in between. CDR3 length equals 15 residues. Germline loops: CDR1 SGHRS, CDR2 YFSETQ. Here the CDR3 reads CASSLADQRLGTQYF. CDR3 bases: TGCGCCAGCAGCTTGGCCGATCAGCGGCTTGGGACCCAGTACTTC.

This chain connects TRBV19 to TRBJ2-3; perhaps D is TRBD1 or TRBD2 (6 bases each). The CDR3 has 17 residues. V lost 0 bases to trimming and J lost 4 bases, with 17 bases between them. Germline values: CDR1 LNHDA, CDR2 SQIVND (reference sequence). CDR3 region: CASSIDLVGGEADTQYF. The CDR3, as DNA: TGTGCCAGTAGTATAGATCTCGTGGGGGGCGAGGCAGATACGCAGTATTTT.

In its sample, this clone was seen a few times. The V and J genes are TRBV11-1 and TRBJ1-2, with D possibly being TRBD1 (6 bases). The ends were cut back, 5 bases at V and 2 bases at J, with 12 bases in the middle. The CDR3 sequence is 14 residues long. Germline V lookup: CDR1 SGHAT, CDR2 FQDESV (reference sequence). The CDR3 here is CASSPAGANYGYTF. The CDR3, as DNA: TGTGCCAGCAGCCCCGCGGGGGCCAACTATGGCTACACCTTC.

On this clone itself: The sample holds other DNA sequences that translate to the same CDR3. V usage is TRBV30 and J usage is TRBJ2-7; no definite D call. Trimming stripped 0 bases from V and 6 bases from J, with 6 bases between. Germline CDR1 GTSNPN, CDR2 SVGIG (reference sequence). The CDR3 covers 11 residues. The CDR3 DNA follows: TGTGCCTGGAGTGTACTGGGCGAGCAGTACTTC. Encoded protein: CAWSVLGEQYF.

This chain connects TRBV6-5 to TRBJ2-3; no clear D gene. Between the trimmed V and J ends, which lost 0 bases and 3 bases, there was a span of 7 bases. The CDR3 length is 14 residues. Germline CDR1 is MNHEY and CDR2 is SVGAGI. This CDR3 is CASSYSVATDTQYF. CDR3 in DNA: TGTGCCAGCAGTTACTCGGTAGCTACAGATACGCAGTATTTT.

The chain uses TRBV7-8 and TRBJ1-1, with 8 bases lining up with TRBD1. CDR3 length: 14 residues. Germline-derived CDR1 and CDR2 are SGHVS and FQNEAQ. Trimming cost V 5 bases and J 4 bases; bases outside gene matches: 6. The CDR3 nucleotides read TGTGCCAGCAGCAGCAGGGGGCTCGGCACTGAAGCTTTCTTT. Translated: CASSSRGLGTEAFF.